The 12 T cell receptor beta chains presented below share a single source sample, sequenced in a study of cytomegalovirus exposure and HLA in healthy donors. PCR amplification relied on 60 Vbeta primers (plus 13 Jbeta primers). Clones were read by immunoSEQ multiplex PCR, and TCRdb kept only the in-frame ones, dropping some. The table includes about 110,000 clones, 55% to 75% detected once. Material: PBMCs. The receptors were sampled from a woman aged 70-85 years in good health and CMV-seropositive.

The chain joins TRBV15 to TRBJ1-3, with unresolved D. The germline gives CDR1 LNHNV, CDR2 YYDKDF (reference sequence). V was pared by 0 bases and J by 0 bases, with 9 bases between. The CDR3 covers 16 residues. CDR3 protein: CATSRDAAGSGNTIYF. The CDR3 nucleotides read TGTGCCACCAGCAGAGATGCCGCAGGCTCTGGAAACACCATATATTTT. Full variable domain (rest looked up from reference TRBV15 and TRBJ1-3): DAMVIQNPRYQVTQFGKPVTLSCSQTLNHNVMYWYQQKSSQAPKLLFHYYDKDFNNEADTPDNFQSRRPNTSFCFLDIRSPGLGDTAMYLCATSRDAAGSGNTIYFGEGSWLTVV.

This clone appeared a single time. The gene calls are TRBV6-5 and TRBJ1-5; D gene unclear. The germline V gene has CDR1 MNHEY and CDR2 SVGAGI. The CDR3 has 13 amino acids. V was clipped by 5 bases and J by 0 bases, with 5 bases between them. The CDR3 sequence is CASSPGSNQPQHF. The CDR3 DNA reads as TGTGCCAGCAGTCCAGGTAGCAATCAGCCCCAGCATTTT.

V usage is TRBV29-1 and J usage is TRBJ2-7; 9 bases match TRBD2. Germline lookup yields CDR1 SQVTM and CDR2 ANQGSEA. The V segment lost 1 base and the J segment 2 bases; nucleotides outside the gene matches: 6. This CDR3 comprises 15 residues. CDR3 amino acids: CSVEGTAGGPYEQYF. DNA of the CDR3: TGCAGCGTTGAAGGCACAGCGGGGGGCCCCTACGAGCAGTACTTC.

The chain links TRBV6-5 to TRBJ1-1; TRBD1 agrees at 7 bases. The V and J ends lost 6 bases and 5 bases, in that order; junction bases with no gene match: 9. The CDR3 is 14 amino acids. Germline assignment: CDR1 MNHEY and CDR2 SVGAGI. CDR3 region: CASSTGVSVTEAFF. CDR3 bases: TGTGCCAGCAGCACAGGGGTTTCGGTGACTGAAGCTTTCTTT.

The rearrangement joins TRBV6-5 to TRBJ2-1, with D maybe TRBD1 (5 bases). This CDR3 is built from 14 residues. V was pared by 6 bases and J by 8 bases, with 17 bases between. Germline CDR1 reads MNHEY; CDR2 reads SVGAGI. CDR3 protein: CASRRQGLGDEQFF. The DNA for the CDR3 is TGTGCCAGCAGAAGGCAGGGCCTCGGAGATGAGCAGTTCTTC.

The rearrangement joins TRBV5-1 to TRBJ2-7; no reliable D call. Germline V gene lookup returns CDR1 SGHRS and CDR2 YFSETQ. The germline V and J ends were trimmed by 0 bases and 2 bases, with 9 bases remaining between them. The CDR3 covers 14 residues. CDR3 in DNA: TGCGCCAGCAGCTTGGTGCAGGCCGCCTACGAGCAGTACTTC. As protein: CASSLVQAAYEQYF.

The V gene is TRBV7-9, the J gene TRBJ2-3; 7 nucleotides agree with TRBD1. V was clipped by 1 base and J by 0 bases; unmatched bases: 1. This CDR3 has 15 amino acids. CDR1 is SEHNR and CDR2 is FQNEAQ in the germline V gene (reference sequence). The CDR3 DNA reads TGTGCCAGCAGCTTAGGGACAGGAAGCACAGATACGCAGTATTTT. Translation: CASSLGTGSTDTQYF.

The chain employs TRBV19 and TRBJ1-1; D is perhaps TRBD1 (6 bases). The CDR3 loop spans 14 amino acids. With 1 base removed from V and 10 bases from J, the gap between germline ends came to 16 bases. In germline, CDR1 is LNHDA, CDR2 SQIVND (reference sequence). The CDR3 bases are TGTGCCAGTAGTATAGGTCGACAGGCTCCCGCAGCTTTCTTT. Amino acid sequence: CASSIGRQAPAAFF.

This clone showed up just a few times. Other DNA variants within this sample encode the same CDR3. The chain uses TRBV15 and TRBJ1-1; TRBD1 matches 8 bases. The length of the CDR3 is 15 residues. V lost 3 bases, J lost 0 bases, and 3 bases stayed unmatched. Germline CDR1 reads LNHNV; CDR2 reads YYDKDF (reference sequence). CDR3 sequence: CATSRGQAMNTEAFF. In DNA form, the CDR3 reads TGTGCCACCAGCAGGGGACAGGCGATGAACACTGAAGCTTTCTTT.

V is TRBV7-3 and J is TRBJ1-1, with D tentatively TRBD1 (6 bases). Between the trimmed V and J ends, which lost 5 bases and 1 base, there was a span of 8 bases. Germline CDR1 reads SGHTA; CDR2 reads FQGTGA. This CDR3 is built from 13 residues. The chain's CDR3 is CASSPGQNTEAFF. The CDR3 nucleotides read TGTGCCAGCAGCCCGGGACAGAACACTGAAGCTTTCTTT.

The chain combines TRBV7-2 with TRBJ2-2, with D possibly being TRBD2 (6 bases). Germline CDR1 is SGHTA and CDR2 is FQGNSA. The CDR3 has 15 residues. Deletions cut 4 bases from V and 7 bases from J, with 16 bases between. In DNA form, the CDR3 reads TGTGCCAGCAGCTATGTAGGCGGGGCGGGCGGGGAGCTGTTTTTT. Amino acids: CASSYVGGAGGELFF.

The chain has TRBV6-6 and TRBJ2-3, with 7 nucleotides matching TRBD1. The CDR3 length is 16 residues. The germline V gene encodes CDR1 MNHNY and CDR2 SVGAGI (reference sequence). Germline trimming cut 2 bases from V and 0 bases from J; bases unmatched to any gene: 5. CDR3 sequence (DNA): TGTGCCAGCAGTTACGGGACAGACTCTAGCACAGATACGCAGTATTTT. Its translation: CASSYGTDSSTDTQYF.